One sample yielded the 30 T cell receptor beta chains listed below, sequenced in a study of shared clonotypes between healthy human individuals (TCRdb year 2020). Libraries were constructed by the immunoSEQ multiplex PCR assay. The clones in this table, taken by TCRdb from immuneACCESS, are in-frame only. Not every clone is retained; where verified, under half of the shortfall comes from an unresolved V gene, and the cause of the rest is unknown. Across this sample there are about 490,000 clones, with 79% seen only once. Approximately 12% of the sample belongs to the ten largest clones. The source material was PBMCs. These receptors were taken from a woman aged 40 to 50 in good health. Some clones in this sample may be carry-over from other donors' samples.

CDR3 DNA sequence: TGTGCCACCAGCAGAGTAGCAGATACGCAGTATTTT. As protein: CATSRVADTQYF. The rearrangement links TRBV15 to TRBJ2-3; D not resolved. The CDR3 runs 12 residues. The V end was cut by 1 base, the J end by 4 bases, with 3 bases between. Per germline, CDR1 LNHNV and CDR2 YYDKDF (reference sequence).

This chain connects TRBV10-2 to TRBJ1-2; TRBD1 aligns across 8 bases. The V gene end was trimmed by 3 bases and the J gene end by 0 bases; junction bases not matched to a gene: 3. The CDR3 length is 15 residues. Looked up from germline, CDR1 is WSHSY and CDR2 is SAAADI. Written as DNA, the CDR3 is TGCGCCAGCAGTGAACCGACAGGGGCTAACTATGGCTACACCTTC. Translating it yields CASSEPTGANYGYTF.

CDR3 residues: CASSVGGASSYNEQFF. CDR3 nucleotide sequence: TGTGCCAGCAGCGTAGGGGGGGCGAGCTCCTACAATGAGCAGTTCTTC. The chain uses TRBV9 and TRBJ2-1, with D perhaps matching TRBD1 or TRBD2 (6 bases each). The CDR3 totals 16 residues. Germline lookup yields CDR1 SGDLS and CDR2 YYNGEE. The V and J ends lost 0 bases and 0 bases respectively, with 10 bases between them. Based on the CDR3 plus reference TRBV9 and TRBJ2-1, the full variable domain is DSGVTQTPKHLITATGQRVTLRCSPRSGDLSVYWYQQSLDQGLQFLIQYYNGEERAKGNILERFSAQQFPDLHSELNLSSLELGDSALYFCASSVGGASSYNEQFFGPGTRLTVL.

The rearrangement uses TRBV7-2 and TRBJ1-1; D gene uncertain. Germline-derived CDR1 and CDR2 are SGHTA and FQGNSA. This CDR3 has 14 amino acids. V was pared by 8 bases and J by 1 base, with 14 bases between. Here the CDR3 reads CASRWAGTNTEAFF. The CDR3 DNA reads as TGTGCCAGCCGATGGGCAGGCACGAACACTGAAGCTTTCTTT.

With respect to this clone: A much more abundant neighbour one base away suggests this may be a read error. The rearrangement links TRBV7-7 to TRBJ2-5, with D unresolved. Germline V gene sequence: CDR1 SSHAT, CDR2 FNYEAQ (reference sequence). Deletions cut 5 bases from V and 3 bases from J, with 7 bases between. The CDR3 sequence is 12 residues long. This CDR3 reads CASSQNKETQYF. The CDR3 DNA is TGTGCCAGCAGCCAAAATAAAGAGACCCAGTACTTC. Together with reference TRBV7-7 and TRBJ2-5, the CDR3 gives the full variable domain: GAGVSQSPRYKVTKRGQDVTLRCDPISSHATLYWYQQALGQGPEFLTYFNYEAQPDKSGLPSDRFSAERPEGSISTLTIQRTEQRDSAMYRCASSQNKETQYFGPGTRLLVL.

Only a few counts were recorded for this clone. V usage is TRBV7-3 and J usage is TRBJ1-1; 8 nucleotides line up with TRBD1. With V trimmed by 5 bases and J by 5 bases, 7 bases remained unmatched. Germline V gene lookup returns CDR1 SGHTA and CDR2 FQGTGA. The CDR3 consists of 14 residues. Here the CDR3 reads CASSPRQGATEAFF. The CDR3 DNA is TGTGCCAGCAGCCCCCGGCAGGGGGCTACTGAAGCTTTCTTT.

V usage is TRBV19 and J usage is TRBJ2-1; D is tentatively TRBD1 or TRBD2 (6 bases each). Trimming cost V 1 base and J 9 bases, with 10 bases left between them. The CDR3 consists of 13 residues. Germline V lookup: CDR1 LNHDA, CDR2 SQIVND (reference sequence). CDR3 amino acids: CASSIVGGGEQFF. The CDR3 region has the DNA TGTGCCAGTAGTATAGTCGGGGGCGGTGAGCAGTTCTTC.

This clone was counted once. This clone may be a read error of a much larger clone one base away. V usage is TRBV30 and J usage is TRBJ2-5; D is undetermined. The CDR3 extends over 13 amino acids. Germline CDR1 and CDR2: GTSNPN and SVGIG (reference sequence). CDR3 sequence reads: CAWGVSLSETQYF. The CDR3 DNA sequence: TGTGCCTGGGGTGTATCCCTAAGTGAGACCCAGTACTTC. The full variable domain, rest sourced from reference TRBV30 and TRBJ2-5, is SQTIHQWPATLVQPVGSPLSLECTVEGTSNPNLYWYRQAAGRGLQLLFYSVGIGQISSEVPQNLSASRPQDRQFILSSKKLLLSDSGFYLCAWGVSLSETQYFGPGTRLLVL.

The gene calls are TRBV7-2 and TRBJ2-3; 10 bases agree with TRBD1. J lost 3 bases, V lost 1 base, and 10 bases had no gene match. There are 18 residues in the CDR3. CDR1 is SGHTA and CDR2 is FQGNSA in the germline V gene. CDR3 nucleotide sequence: TGTGCCAGCAGCTTAGTGGTCAGTCGGACAGGGGGAACAGATACGCAGTATTTT. It specifies CASSLVVSRTGGTDTQYF.

This clone was recorded a few times. The J gene is TRBJ1-1, the V gene TRBV20-1, with no clear D. From germline, CDR1 is DFQATT and CDR2 SNEGSKA (reference sequence). V lost 3 bases and J lost 8, with 7 bases in between. The CDR3 runs to 10 residues. CDR3 sequence (DNA): TGCAGTGCTAGGCGGTCAGAAGCTTTCTTT. As protein: CSARRSEAFF.

V usage is TRBV7-2 and J usage is TRBJ2-3; D is uncertain. CDR1 is SGHTA, CDR2 FQGNSA, per germline. This CDR3 is 14 amino acids long. Trimming cost V 2 bases and J 2 bases, with 8 bases left between them. CDR3 protein: CASSLRPTTDTQYF. The CDR3 DNA reads TGTGCCAGCAGCTTACGACCGACCACAGATACGCAGTATTTT. Full variable domain (missing parts from reference TRBV7-2 and TRBJ2-3): GAGVSQSPSNKVTEKGKDVELRCDPISGHTALYWYRQSLGQGLEFLIYFQGNSAPDKSGLPSDRFSAERTGGSVSTLTIQRTQQEDSAVYLCASSLRPTTDTQYFGPGTRLTVL.

Notes on this clone: A read error may produce the germline difference seen at one junction end. The same CDR3 also results from other DNA sequences found in this sample. The chain uses TRBV7-3 and TRBJ2-2; D may be TRBD2 (6 bases). The CDR3 runs 14 residues. Germline V CDR1 and CDR2: SGHTA, FQGTGA. CDR3 nucleotide sequence: TGTGCCAGCAGCCCGGACTACCGTACCGGGGAGCTGTTCTTT. As protein: CASSPDYRTGELFF.

This clone has a single count. V is TRBV5-5 and J is TRBJ1-5; 10 bases line up with TRBD1. The germline CDR1 and CDR2 sequences are SGHKS and YYEKEE (reference sequence). CDR3 length: 16 residues. V dropped 4 bases and J dropped 3; count of bases not matched to a gene: 7. CDR3 in amino acids: CASSLGGQGFNQPQHF. CDR3 coding DNA: TGTGCCAGCAGCCTAGGGGGACAGGGGTTCAATCAGCCCCAGCATTTT.

V gene TRBV7-9 combines with J gene TRBJ2-1; 13 positions match TRBD2. The CDR3 spans 16 residues. V lost 5 bases, J lost 8 bases, and 9 bases stayed unmatched. Germline V gene sequence: CDR1 SEHNR, CDR2 FQNEAQ (reference sequence). CDR3 amino acids: CASSLEGLAGLDEQFF. The CDR3, as DNA: TGTGCCAGCAGCCTAGAGGGACTAGCGGGATTGGATGAGCAGTTCTTC.

This chain uses TRBV9 with TRBJ2-1; the match to TRBD2 covers 7 bases. In germline, CDR1 is SGDLS, CDR2 YYNGEE. The CDR3 is 14 residues long. The trim removed 3 bases at V and 4 bases at J, leaving 4 bases unmatched. In DNA form, the CDR3 reads TGTGCCAGCAGCGGGGCGGGACTATACAATGAGCAGTTCTTC. It encodes CASSGAGLYNEQFF.

The chain links TRBV6-6 to TRBJ1-1; 7 bases fit TRBD1. Per the germline V gene, CDR1 is MNHNY and CDR2 is SVGAGI (reference sequence). The CDR3 length is 14 residues. With V trimmed by 4 bases and J by 1 base, 3 bases remained unmatched. CDR3 loop: CASSLGQQNTEAFF. CDR3 nucleotide sequence: TGTGCCAGCAGTTTGGGACAGCAGAACACTGAAGCTTTCTTT.

The chain combines TRBV7-9 with TRBJ1-1; D not resolved. The V and J ends lost 6 bases and 5 bases respectively, with 16 bases between them. The CDR3 is made up of 14 amino acids. Germline CDR1 and CDR2: SEHNR and FQNEAQ (reference sequence). This CDR3 is CASSSRAGITEAFF. CDR3 nucleotide sequence: TGTGCCAGCAGTTCGCGGGCAGGAATAACTGAAGCTTTCTTT.

Comments on this clone: Other DNA variants within this sample encode the same CDR3. The rearrangement uses TRBV19 and TRBJ1-1; D unclear. Trimming pared 6 bases from V and 3 bases from J, leaving 5 bases between. The CDR3 extends over 11 amino acids. In germline, CDR1 is LNHDA, CDR2 SQIVND (reference sequence). CDR3 sequence: CASRGYTEAFF. The CDR3 DNA reads TGTGCCAGTAGGGGGTACACTGAAGCTTTCTTT. The full variable domain, its missing parts supplied by reference TRBV19 and TRBJ1-1, is DGGITQSPKYLFRKEGQNVTLSCEQNLNHDAMYWYRQDPGQGLRLIYYSQIVNDFQKGDIAEGYSVSREKKESFPLTVTSAQKNPTAFYLCASRGYTEAFFGQGTRLTVV.

The chain employs TRBV7-3 and TRBJ2-1; TRBD2 matches at 7 bases. Germline V gene lookup returns CDR1 SGHTA and CDR2 FQGTGA. The CDR3 totals 15 residues. Losses at the gene ends were 3 bases for V and 2 bases for J; bases not matched to a gene: 4. The chain's CDR3 is CASSFGGSTYNEQFF. The CDR3 DNA sequence: TGTGCCAGCAGCTTTGGCGGGAGTACCTACAATGAGCAGTTCTTC.

The genes are TRBV28 and TRBJ1-2, with D perhaps matching TRBD1 (5 bases). CDR3 size: 13 residues. V gave up 3 bases and J gave up 7 bases, with 12 bases separating them. Germline V gene data show CDR1 as MDHEN and CDR2 as SYDVKM. The DNA of the CDR3 is TGTGCCAGCAGTTTTTTCAGGGCTTCTGGCTACACCTTC. Protein sequence: CASSFFRASGYTF.

This chain's CDR3 is CASSANPEGETQYF. DNA of the CDR3: TGTGCCAGCAGCGCTAACCCAGAAGGGGAGACCCAGTACTTC. The chain employs TRBV11-2 and TRBJ2-5; unclear D gene. Germline CDR1 SGHAT, CDR2 FQNNGV. The CDR3 extends over 14 amino acids. V was cut by 5 bases and J by 5 bases, with 15 bases left in between.

The chain recombines TRBV19 with TRBJ2-3; possible D gene TRBD2, 6 bases. V was trimmed by 4 bases and J by 2 bases, leaving 13 bases between them. Germline values: CDR1 LNHDA, CDR2 SQIVND (reference sequence). This CDR3 has 15 amino acids. The CDR3 bases are TGTGCCAGTAGTACGGGGGATTCCTACACAGATACGCAGTATTTT. Its translation: CASSTGDSYTDTQYF.

The rearrangement uses TRBV10-3 and TRBJ2-3; possible D gene TRBD2, 6 bases. The CDR3 totals 14 residues. CDR1 and CDR2 (germline): ENHRY, SYGVKD. V shed 1 base and J shed 8 bases, with 13 bases lying between them. Written as DNA, the CDR3 is TGTGCCATCAGTGAGTTGTTAGCGGCGCCTACGCAGTATTTT. This codes for CAISELLAAPTQYF.

In this sample, this clone turned up a few times. V gene TRBV7-2 combines with J gene TRBJ1-3, with TRBD1 identical over 8 bases. Unmatched junction bases numbered 4, after V lost 5 bases and J lost 4 bases. The CDR3 has 14 residues. The germline V gene encodes CDR1 SGHTA and CDR2 FQGNSA. CDR3 nucleotides: TGTGCCAGCAGCCGGACAGGGTGGGGAAACACCATATATTTT. This codes for CASSRTGWGNTIYF. Combining the CDR3 with reference TRBV7-2 and TRBJ1-3 gives the whole variable domain GAGVSQSPSNKVTEKGKDVELRCDPISGHTALYWYRQSLGQGLEFLIYFQGNSAPDKSGLPSDRFSAERTGGSVSTLTIQRTQQEDSAVYLCASSRTGWGNTIYFGEGSWLTVV.

The V call is TRBV5-1, the J call TRBJ1-1; the D gene is possibly TRBD1 (6 bases). In germline, CDR1 is SGHRS, CDR2 YFSETQ. The CDR3 totals 14 residues. Trimming stripped 5 bases from V and 4 bases from J, with 15 bases between. The CDR3 nucleotides read TGCGCCAGCAGGGACGCCTCAGGGGTCACTGAAGCTTTCTTT. Its protein product is CASRDASGVTEAFF.

This clone was seen at least ten times. The chain carries TRBV5-1 and TRBJ2-4; 9 bases match TRBD2. The CDR3 covers 19 residues. The V gene end was trimmed by 4 bases and the J gene end by 1 base; junction bases not matched to a gene: 15. The germline V gene has CDR1 SGHRS and CDR2 YFSETQ. The CDR3 sequence is CASSPSTSGTGGAKNIQYF. DNA for the CDR3: TGCGCCAGCAGCCCCTCGACTAGCGGCACAGGAGGGGCCAAAAACATTCAGTACTTC.

The rearrangement uses TRBV4-2 and TRBJ2-1, with 9 positions matching TRBD2. This CDR3 has 16 amino acids. Germline values: CDR1 LGHNA, CDR2 YNFKEQ. Germline trimming cut 2 bases from V and 0 bases from J; bases unmatched to any gene: 2. The CDR3 protein is CASSQQLAGSYNEQFF. CDR3 nucleotide sequence: TGTGCCAGCAGCCAACAACTAGCGGGCTCCTACAATGAGCAGTTCTTC.

This clone has more than one count but fewer than ten. The CDR3 DNA is TGTGCCAGCAGTTACTCCCGGGGGGCGGGCAAAAACATTCAGTACTTC. It translates to CASSYSRGAGKNIQYF. The chain combines TRBV6-5 with TRBJ2-4; TRBD2 is a possible D gene (7 bases). The V end was cut by 0 bases, the J end by 3 bases, with 12 bases between. CDR1 is MNHEY and CDR2 is SVGAGI in the germline V gene. The CDR3 runs 16 residues.

The chain couples TRBV28 to TRBJ2-1, with TRBD2 matching over 9 bases. The germline V gene encodes CDR1 MDHEN and CDR2 SYDVKM. Losses at the gene ends were 2 bases for V and 13 bases for J; bases not matched to a gene: 9. CDR3 length: 14 amino acids. The CDR3 DNA reads TGTGCCAGCAGTTTAAGCAGTAGCGGGAGATTACAGTTCTTC. The encoded protein is CASSLSSSGRLQFF.

The chain links TRBV27 to TRBJ2-7; TRBD2 matches 11 bases. Germline CDR1 reads MNHEY; CDR2 reads SMNVEV (reference sequence). The CDR3 runs to 15 residues. V was clipped by 5 bases and J by 6 bases; unmatched bases: 9. The CDR3 coding sequence is TGTGCCAGCAGTCTCCGGACTAGCGGGTTAGGCGAGCAGTACTTC. It codes for CASSLRTSGLGEQYF.